The T cell receptor beta chain described here comes from a study of identical twins. TCRdb re-derived calls from the 5' RACE reads in MiXCR, one entry per CDR3 protein. The table shows approximately 240,000 distinct CDR3 sequences, with about an eighth occurring only once. V lost 1 base, J lost 1 base, and 10 bases lay in between. Germline CDR1 reads SGHRS; CDR2 reads YFSETQ. The CDR3 is made up of 15 amino acids. With regard to this clonotype: The antigen is unknown.

Findings and caveats of the study: The authors drew conclusions from cross-sectional statistical analysis rather than following the same donors.

The chain carries TRBV5-1 and TRBJ2-3, with a tentative D call TRBD2 (6 bases). The sequence was collected from a woman in her late teens or twenties in good health. The sequenced material came from memory (CD45RO+) T cells sorted from blood. The CDR3 region is CASSLNPGGTDTQYF. CDR3 sequence (DNA): TGCGCCAGCAGCTTGAATCCGGGAGGCACAGATACGCAGTATTTT.